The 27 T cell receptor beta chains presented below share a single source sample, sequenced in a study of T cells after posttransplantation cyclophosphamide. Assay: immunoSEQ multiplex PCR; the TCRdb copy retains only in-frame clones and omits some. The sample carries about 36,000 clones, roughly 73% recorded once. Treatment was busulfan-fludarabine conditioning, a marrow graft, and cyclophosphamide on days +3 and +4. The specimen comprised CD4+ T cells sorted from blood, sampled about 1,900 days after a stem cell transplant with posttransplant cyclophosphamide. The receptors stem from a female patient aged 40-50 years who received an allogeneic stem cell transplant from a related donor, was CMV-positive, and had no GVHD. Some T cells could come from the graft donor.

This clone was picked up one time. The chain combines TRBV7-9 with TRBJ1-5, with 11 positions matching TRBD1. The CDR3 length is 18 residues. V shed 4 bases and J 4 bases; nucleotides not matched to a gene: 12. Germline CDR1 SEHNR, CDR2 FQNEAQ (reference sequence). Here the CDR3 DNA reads TGTGCCAGCAGCTCTTGGGGACAGGGGGAGGTTGGGAATCAGCCCCAGCATTTT. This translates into CASSSWGQGEVGNQPQHF.

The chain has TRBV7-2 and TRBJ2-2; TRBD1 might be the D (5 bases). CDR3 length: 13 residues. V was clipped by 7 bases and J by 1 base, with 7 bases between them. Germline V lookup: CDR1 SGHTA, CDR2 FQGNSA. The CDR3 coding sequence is TGTGCCAGCACAGGGTTGAACACCGGGGAGCTGTTTTTT. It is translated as CASTGLNTGELFF.

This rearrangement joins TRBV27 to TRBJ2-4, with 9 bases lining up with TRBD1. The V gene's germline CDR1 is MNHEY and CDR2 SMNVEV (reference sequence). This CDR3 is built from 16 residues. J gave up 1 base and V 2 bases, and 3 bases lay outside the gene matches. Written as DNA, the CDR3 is TGTGCCAGCAGTTTAGACAGGGGGAATGCCAAAAACATTCAGTACTTC. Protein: CASSLDRGNAKNIQYF.

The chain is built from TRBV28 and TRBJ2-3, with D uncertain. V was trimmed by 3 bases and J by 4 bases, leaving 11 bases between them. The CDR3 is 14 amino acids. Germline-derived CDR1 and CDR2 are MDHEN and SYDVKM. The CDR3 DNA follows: TGTGCCAGCAGTTTTAGTCAGGTGGCAGATACGCAGTATTTT. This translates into CASSFSQVADTQYF.

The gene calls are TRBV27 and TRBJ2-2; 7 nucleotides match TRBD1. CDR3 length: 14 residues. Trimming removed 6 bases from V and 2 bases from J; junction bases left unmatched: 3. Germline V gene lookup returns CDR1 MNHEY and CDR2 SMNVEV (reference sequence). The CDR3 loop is CASSWDSNTGELFF. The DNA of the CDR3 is TGTGCCAGCAGCTGGGACAGTAACACCGGGGAGCTGTTTTTT.

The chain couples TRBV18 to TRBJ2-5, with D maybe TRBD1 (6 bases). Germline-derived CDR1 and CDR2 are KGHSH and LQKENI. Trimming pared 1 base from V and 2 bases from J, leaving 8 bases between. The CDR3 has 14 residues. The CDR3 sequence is CASSPRGLQETQYF. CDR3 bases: TGTGCCAGCTCACCACGGGGGCTTCAAGAGACCCAGTACTTC.

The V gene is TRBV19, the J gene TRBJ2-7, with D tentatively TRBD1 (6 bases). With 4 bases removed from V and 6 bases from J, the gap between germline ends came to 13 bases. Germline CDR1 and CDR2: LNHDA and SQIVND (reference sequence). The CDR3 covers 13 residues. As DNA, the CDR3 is TGTGCCAGTAGTACGGGCGCAGGGGTCGAGCAGTACTTC. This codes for CASSTGAGVEQYF.

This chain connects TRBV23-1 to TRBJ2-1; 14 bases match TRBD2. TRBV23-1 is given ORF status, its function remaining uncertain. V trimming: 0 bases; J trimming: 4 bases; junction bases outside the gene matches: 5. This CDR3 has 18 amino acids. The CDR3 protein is CASSQSKTSGGDYNEQFF. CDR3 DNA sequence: TGCGCCAGCAGTCAATCGAAGACTAGCGGGGGGGATTACAATGAGCAGTTCTTC.

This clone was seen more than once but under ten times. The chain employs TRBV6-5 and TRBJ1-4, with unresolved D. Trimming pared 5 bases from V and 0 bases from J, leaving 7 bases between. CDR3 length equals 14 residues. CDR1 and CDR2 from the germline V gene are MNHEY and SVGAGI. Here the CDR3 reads CASSPYATNEKLFF. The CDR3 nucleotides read TGTGCCAGCAGTCCCTATGCAACTAATGAAAAACTGTTTTTT.

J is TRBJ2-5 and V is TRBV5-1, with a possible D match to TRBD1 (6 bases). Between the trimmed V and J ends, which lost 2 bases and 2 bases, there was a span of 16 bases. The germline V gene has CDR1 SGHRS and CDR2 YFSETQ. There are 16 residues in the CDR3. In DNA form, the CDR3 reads TGCGCCAGCAGCTTACACGCGACAGGAGCTCAAGAGACCCAGTACTTC. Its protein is CASSLHATGAQETQYF.

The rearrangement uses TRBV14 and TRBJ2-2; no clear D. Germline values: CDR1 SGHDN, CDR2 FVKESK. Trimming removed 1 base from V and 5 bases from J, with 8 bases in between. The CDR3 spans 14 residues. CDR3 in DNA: TGTGCCAGCAGCCAAGTTTACGGTACCGGGGAGCTGTTTTTT. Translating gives CASSQVYGTGELFF.

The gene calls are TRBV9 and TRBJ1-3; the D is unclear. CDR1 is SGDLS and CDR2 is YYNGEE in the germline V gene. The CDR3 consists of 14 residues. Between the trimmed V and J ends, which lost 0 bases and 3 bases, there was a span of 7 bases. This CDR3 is CASSVGAVGNTIYF. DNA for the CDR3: TGTGCCAGCAGCGTAGGTGCAGTTGGAAACACCATATATTTT.

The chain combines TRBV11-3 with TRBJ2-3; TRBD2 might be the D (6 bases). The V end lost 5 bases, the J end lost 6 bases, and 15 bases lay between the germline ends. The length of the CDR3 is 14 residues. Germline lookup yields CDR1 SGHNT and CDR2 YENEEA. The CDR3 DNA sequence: TGTGCCAGCAGCATCGGGGGTAGCAAGGATACGCAGTATTTT. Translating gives CASSIGGSKDTQYF.

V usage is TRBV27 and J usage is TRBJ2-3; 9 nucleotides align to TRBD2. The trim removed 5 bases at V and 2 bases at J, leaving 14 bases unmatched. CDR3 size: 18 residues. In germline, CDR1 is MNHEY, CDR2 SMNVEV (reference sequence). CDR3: CASSPGVLAGAPTDTQYF. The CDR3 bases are TGTGCCAGCAGTCCCGGGGTTTTAGCGGGGGCCCCCACAGATACGCAGTATTTT.

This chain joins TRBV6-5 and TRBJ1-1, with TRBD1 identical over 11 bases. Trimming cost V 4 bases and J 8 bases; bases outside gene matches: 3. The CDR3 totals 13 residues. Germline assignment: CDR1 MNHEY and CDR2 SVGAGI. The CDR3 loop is CASSFRTGGEAFF. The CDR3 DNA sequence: TGTGCCAGCAGTTTTCGGACAGGGGGCGAAGCTTTCTTT.

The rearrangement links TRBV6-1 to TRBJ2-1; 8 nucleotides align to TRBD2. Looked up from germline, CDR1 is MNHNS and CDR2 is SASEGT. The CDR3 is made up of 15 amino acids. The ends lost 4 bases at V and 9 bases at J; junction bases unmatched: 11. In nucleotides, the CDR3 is TGTGCCAGCAGTGTGCGGGCGGGGGGTTCCGGTGAGCAGTTCTTC. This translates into CASSVRAGGSGEQFF.

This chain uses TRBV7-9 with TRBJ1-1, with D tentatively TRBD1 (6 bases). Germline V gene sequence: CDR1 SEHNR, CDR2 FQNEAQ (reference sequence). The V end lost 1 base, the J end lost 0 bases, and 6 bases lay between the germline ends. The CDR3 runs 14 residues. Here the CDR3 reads CASSLGTVNTEAFF. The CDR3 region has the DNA TGTGCCAGCAGCTTAGGGACAGTGAACACTGAAGCTTTCTTT.

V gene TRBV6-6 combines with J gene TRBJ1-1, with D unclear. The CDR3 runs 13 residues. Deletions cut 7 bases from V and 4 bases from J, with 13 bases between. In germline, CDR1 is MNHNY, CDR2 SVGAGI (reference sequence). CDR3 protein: CASTLPLGTEAFF. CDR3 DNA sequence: TGTGCCAGCACTCTACCCCTAGGCACTGAAGCTTTCTTT.

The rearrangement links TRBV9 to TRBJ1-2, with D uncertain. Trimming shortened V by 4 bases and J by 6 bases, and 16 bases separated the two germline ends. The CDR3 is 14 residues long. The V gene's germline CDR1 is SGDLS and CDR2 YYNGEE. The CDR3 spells CASSPYDTDHGYTF. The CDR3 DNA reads TGTGCCAGCAGCCCTTACGACACCGACCATGGCTACACCTTC.

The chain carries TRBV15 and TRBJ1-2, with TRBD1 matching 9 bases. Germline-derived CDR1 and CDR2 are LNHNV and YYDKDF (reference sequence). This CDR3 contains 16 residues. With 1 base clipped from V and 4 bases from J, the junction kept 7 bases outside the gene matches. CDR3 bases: TGTGCCACCAGCAGAGGGACAGGGGTCGGATTCTATGGCTACACCTTC. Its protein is CATSRGTGVGFYGYTF.

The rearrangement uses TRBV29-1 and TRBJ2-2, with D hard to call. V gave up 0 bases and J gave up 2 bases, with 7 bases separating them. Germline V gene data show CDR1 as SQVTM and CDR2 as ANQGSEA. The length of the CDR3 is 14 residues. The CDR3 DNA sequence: TGCAGCGTTGAAGAGTCGGTCAACACCGGGGAGCTGTTTTTT. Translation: CSVEESVNTGELFF.

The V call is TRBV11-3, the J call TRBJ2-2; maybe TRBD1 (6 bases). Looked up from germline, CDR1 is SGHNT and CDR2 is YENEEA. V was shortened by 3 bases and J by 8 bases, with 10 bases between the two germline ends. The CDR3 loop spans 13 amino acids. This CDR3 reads CASSLEGGGELFF. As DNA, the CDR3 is TGTGCCAGCAGCTTGGAAGGGGGTGGGGAGCTGTTTTTT.

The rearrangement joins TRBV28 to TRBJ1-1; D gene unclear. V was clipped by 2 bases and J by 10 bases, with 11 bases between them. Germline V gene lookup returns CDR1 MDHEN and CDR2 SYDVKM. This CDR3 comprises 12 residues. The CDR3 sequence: CASSLRRSVAFF. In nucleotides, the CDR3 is TGTGCCAGCAGTTTAAGACGGAGCGTAGCTTTCTTT.

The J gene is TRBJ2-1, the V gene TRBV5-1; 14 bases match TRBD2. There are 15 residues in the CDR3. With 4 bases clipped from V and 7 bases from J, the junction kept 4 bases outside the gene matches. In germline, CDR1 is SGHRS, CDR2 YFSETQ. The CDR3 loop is CASSLGLAGVNEQFF. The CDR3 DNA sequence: TGCGCCAGCAGCCTGGGACTAGCGGGGGTAAATGAGCAGTTCTTC.

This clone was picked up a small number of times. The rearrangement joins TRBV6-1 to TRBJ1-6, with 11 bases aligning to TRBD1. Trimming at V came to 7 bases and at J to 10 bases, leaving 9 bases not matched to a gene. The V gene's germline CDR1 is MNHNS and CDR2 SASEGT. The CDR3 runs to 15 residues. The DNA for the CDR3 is TGTGCCAGCATCACCCGGGACAGGGGGTACTCACCCCTCCACTTT. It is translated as CASITRDRGYSPLHF.

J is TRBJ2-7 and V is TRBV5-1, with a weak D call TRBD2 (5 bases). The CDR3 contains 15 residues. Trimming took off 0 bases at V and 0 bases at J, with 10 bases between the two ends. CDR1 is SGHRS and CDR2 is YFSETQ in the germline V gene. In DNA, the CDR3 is TGCGCCAGCAGCTTGGTCGGGGTTTCCTCCTACGAGCAGTACTTC. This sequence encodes CASSLVGVSSYEQYF.

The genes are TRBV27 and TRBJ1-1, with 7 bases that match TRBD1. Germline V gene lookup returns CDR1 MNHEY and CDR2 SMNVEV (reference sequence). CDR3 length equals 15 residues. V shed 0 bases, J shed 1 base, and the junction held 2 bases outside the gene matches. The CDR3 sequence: CASSLSGTANTEAFF. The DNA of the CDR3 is TGTGCCAGCAGTTTATCAGGGACAGCGAACACTGAAGCTTTCTTT.